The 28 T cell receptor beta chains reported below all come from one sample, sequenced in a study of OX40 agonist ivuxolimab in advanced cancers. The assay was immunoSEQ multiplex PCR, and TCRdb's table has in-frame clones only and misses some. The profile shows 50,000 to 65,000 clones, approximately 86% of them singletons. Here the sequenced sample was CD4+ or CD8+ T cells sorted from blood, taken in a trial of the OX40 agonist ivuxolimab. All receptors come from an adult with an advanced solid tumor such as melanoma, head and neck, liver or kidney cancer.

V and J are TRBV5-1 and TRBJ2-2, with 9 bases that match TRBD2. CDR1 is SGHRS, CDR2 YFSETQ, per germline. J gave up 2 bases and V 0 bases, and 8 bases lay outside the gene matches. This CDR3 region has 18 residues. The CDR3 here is CASSLVVSGRDNTGELFF. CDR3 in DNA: TGCGCCAGCAGCTTGGTGGTTAGCGGGAGAGATAACACCGGGGAGCTGTTTTTT.

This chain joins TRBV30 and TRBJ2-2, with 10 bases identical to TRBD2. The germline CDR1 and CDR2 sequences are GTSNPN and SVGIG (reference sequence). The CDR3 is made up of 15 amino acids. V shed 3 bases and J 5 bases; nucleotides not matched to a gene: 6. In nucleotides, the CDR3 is TGTGCCTGGAGCCTAGGACTAGCGGAAACCGGGGAGCTGTTTTTT. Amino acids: CAWSLGLAETGELFF.

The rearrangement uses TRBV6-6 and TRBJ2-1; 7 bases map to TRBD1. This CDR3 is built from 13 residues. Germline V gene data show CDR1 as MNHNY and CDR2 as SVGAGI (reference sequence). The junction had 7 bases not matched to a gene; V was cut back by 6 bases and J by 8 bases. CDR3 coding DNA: TGTGCCAGCAGAACGGGACAGATCCATGAGCAGTTCTTC. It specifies CASRTGQIHEQFF.

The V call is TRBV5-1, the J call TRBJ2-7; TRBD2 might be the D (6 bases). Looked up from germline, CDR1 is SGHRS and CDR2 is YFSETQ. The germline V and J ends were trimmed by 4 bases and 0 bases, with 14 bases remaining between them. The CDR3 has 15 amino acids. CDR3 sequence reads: CASSGGDWISYEQYF. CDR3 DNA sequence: TGCGCCAGCAGCGGAGGGGACTGGATCTCCTACGAGCAGTACTTC.

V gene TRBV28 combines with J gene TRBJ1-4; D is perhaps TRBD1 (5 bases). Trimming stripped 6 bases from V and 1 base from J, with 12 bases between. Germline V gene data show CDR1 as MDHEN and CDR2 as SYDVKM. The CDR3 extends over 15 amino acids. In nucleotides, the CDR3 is TGTGCCAGCAGCCCCGGGACCCTAACTAATGAAAAACTGTTTTTT. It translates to CASSPGTLTNEKLFF.

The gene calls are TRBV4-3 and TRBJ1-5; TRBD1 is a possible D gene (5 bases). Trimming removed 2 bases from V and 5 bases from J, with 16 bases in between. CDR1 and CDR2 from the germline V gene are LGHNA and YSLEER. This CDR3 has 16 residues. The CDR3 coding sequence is TGCGCCAGCAGCCAAATCCTCTCTCCGGGGGATCAGCCCCAGCATTTT. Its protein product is CASSQILSPGDQPQHF.

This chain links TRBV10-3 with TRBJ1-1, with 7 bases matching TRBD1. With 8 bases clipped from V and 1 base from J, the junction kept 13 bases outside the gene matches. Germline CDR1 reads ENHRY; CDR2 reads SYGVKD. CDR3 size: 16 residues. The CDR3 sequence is CAIWPTGARGNTEAFF. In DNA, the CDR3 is TGTGCCATCTGGCCCACAGGGGCACGAGGGAACACTGAAGCTTTCTTT.

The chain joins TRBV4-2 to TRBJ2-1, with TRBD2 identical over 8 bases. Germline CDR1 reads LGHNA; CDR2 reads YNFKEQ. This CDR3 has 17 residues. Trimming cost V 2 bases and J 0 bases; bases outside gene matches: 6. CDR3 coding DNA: TGTGCCAGCAGCCAAACTAGCGGCCCAGGCTCCTACAATGAGCAGTTCTTC. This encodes CASSQTSGPGSYNEQFF.

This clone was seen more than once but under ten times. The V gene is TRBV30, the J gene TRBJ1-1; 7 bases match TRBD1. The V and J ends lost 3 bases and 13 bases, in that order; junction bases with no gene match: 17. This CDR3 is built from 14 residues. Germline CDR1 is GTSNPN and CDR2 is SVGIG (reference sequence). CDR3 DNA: TGTGCCTGGAGCCACCGAAAGGGACAGCGGACGGTTTTCTTT. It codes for CAWSHRKGQRTVFF. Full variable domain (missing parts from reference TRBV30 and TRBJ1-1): SQTIHQWPATLVQPVGSPLSLECTVEGTSNPNLYWYRQAAGRGLQLLFYSVGIGQISSEVPQNLSASRPQDRQFILSSKKLLLSDSGFYLCAWSHRKGQRTVFFGQGTRLTVV.

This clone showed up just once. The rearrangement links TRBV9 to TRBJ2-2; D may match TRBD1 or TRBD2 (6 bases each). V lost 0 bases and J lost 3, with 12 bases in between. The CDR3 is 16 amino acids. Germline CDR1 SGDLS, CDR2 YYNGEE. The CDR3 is CASSVVWGADTGELFF. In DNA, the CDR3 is TGTGCCAGCAGCGTAGTCTGGGGGGCGGACACCGGGGAGCTGTTTTTT. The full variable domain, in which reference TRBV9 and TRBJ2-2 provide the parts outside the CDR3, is DSGVTQTPKHLITATGQRVTLRCSPRSGDLSVYWYQQSLDQGLQFLIQYYNGEERAKGNILERFSAQQFPDLHSELNLSSLELGDSALYFCASSVVWGADTGELFFGEGSRLTVL.

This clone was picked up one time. The DNA for the CDR3 is TGTGCCAGCAGCCCTGGGACGAACACCGGGGAGCTGTTTTTT. This sequence encodes CASSPGTNTGELFF. The chain couples TRBV7-8 to TRBJ2-2; D unresolved. In germline, CDR1 is SGHVS, CDR2 FQNEAQ. Trimming stripped 5 bases from V and 0 bases from J, with 7 bases between. The CDR3 has 14 residues.

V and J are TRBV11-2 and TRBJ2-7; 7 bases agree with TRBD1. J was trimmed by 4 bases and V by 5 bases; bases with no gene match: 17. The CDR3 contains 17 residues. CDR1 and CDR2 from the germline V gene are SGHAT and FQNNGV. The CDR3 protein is CASSGRIVGAGGYEQYF. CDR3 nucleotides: TGTGCCAGCAGCGGCCGTATAGTCGGGGCAGGGGGTTACGAGCAGTACTTC.

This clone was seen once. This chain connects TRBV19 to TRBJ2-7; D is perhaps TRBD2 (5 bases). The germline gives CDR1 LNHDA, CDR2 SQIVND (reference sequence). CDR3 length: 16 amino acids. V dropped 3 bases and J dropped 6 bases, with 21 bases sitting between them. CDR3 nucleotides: TGTGCCAGTAGTATCGGGAACCTCCAGCGGTTGGGCGAGCAGTACTTC. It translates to CASSIGNLQRLGEQYF.

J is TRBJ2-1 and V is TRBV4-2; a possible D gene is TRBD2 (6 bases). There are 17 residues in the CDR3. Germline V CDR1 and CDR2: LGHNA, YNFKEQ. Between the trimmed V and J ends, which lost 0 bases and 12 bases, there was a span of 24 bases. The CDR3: CASSQESLTGVGERQFF. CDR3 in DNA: TGTGCCAGCAGCCAAGAAAGCCTGACGGGAGTAGGAGAGCGGCAGTTCTTC.

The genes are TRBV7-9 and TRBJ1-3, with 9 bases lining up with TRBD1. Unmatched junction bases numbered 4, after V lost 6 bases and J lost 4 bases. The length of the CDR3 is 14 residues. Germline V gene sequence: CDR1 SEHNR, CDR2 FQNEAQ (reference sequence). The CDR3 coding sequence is TGTGCCAGCAGGTTCGGACAGGGGGGAAACACCATATATTTT. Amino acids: CASRFGQGGNTIYF.

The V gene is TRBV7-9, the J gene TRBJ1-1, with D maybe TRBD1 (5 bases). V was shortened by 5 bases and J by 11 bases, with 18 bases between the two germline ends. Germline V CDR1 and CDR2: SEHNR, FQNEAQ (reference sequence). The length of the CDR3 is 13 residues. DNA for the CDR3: TGTGCCAGCAGCCCAAACCGGGGGAATCTGGCTTTCTTT. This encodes CASSPNRGNLAFF. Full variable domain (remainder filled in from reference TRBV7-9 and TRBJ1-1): DTGVSQNPRHKITKRGQNVTFRCDPISEHNRLYWYRQTLGQGPEFLTYFQNEAQLEKSRLLSDRFSAERPKGSFSTLEIQRTEQGDSAMYLCASSPNRGNLAFFGQGTRLTVV.

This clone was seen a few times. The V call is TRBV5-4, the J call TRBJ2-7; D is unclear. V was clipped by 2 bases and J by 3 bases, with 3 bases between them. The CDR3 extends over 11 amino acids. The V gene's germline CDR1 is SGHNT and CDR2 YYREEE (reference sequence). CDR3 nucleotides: TGTGCCAGCAGCTTTAGCTACGAGCAGTACTTC. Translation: CASSFSYEQYF.

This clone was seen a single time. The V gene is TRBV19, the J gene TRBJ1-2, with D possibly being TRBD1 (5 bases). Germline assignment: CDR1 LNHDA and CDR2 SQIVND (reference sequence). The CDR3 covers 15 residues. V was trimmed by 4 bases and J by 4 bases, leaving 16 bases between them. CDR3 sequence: CASSKGVRQTYGYTF. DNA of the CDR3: TGTGCCAGTAGTAAAGGAGTACGACAGACCTATGGCTACACCTTC.

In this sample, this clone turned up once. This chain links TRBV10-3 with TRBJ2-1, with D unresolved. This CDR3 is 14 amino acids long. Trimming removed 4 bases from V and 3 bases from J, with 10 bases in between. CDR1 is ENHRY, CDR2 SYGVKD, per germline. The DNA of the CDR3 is TGTGCCATCAGTGCGGAGATCAGCTACAATGAGCAGTTCTTC. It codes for CAISAEISYNEQFF.

The CDR3 nucleotides are TGCGCCAGCAGTGAGAGACAGGCGAACACCGGGGAGCTGTTTTTT. Its protein product is CASSERQANTGELFF. The chain joins TRBV10-2 to TRBJ2-2; weak D call: TRBD1 (6 bases). The germline V and J ends were trimmed by 2 bases and 0 bases, with 7 bases remaining between them. The CDR3 is made up of 15 amino acids. In germline, CDR1 is WSHSY, CDR2 SAAADI.

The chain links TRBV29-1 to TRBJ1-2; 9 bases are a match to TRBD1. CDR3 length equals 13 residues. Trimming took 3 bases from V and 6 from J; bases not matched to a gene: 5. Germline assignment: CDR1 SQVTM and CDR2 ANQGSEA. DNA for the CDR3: TGCAGCGTTGACGACAGGGGGTACGATGGCTACACCTTC. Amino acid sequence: CSVDDRGYDGYTF.

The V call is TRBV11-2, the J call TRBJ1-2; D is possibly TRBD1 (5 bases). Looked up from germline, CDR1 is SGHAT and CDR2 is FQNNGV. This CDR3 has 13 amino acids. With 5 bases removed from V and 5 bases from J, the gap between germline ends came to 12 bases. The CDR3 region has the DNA TGTGCCAGCAGCCTGGAGGGGCAATATGGCTACACCTTC. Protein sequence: CASSLEGQYGYTF.

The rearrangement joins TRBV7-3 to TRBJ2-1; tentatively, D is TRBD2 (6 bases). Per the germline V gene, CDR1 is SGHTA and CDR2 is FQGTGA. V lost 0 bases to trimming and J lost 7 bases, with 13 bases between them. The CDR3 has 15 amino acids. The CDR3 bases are TGTGCCAGCAGCTTAACGTCGGGAGCCTTGAATGAGCAGTTCTTC. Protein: CASSLTSGALNEQFF.

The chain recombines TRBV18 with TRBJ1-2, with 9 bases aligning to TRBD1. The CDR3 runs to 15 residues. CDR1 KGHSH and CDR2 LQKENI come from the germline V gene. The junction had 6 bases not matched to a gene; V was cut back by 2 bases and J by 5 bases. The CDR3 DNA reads TGTGCCAGCTCACCAAGGGACAGGGTATTTTATGGCTACACCTTC. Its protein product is CASSPRDRVFYGYTF.

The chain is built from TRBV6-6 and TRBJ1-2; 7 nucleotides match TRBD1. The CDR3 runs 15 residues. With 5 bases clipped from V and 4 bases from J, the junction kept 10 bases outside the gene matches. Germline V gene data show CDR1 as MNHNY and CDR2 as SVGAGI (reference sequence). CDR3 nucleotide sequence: TGTGCCAGCAGTAAAACAGCGACAGGGACCTATGGCTACACCTTC. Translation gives CASSKTATGTYGYTF.

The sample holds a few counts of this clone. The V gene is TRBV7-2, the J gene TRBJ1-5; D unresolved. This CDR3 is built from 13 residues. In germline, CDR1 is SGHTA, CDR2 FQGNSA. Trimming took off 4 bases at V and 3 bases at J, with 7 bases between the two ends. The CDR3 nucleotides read TGTGCCAGCAGCTCAACACACAATCAGCCCCAGCATTTT. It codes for CASSSTHNQPQHF. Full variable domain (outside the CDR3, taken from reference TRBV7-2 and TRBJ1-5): GAGVSQSPSNKVTEKGKDVELRCDPISGHTALYWYRQSLGQGLEFLIYFQGNSAPDKSGLPSDRFSAERTGGSVSTLTIQRTQQEDSAVYLCASSSTHNQPQHFGDGTRLSIL.

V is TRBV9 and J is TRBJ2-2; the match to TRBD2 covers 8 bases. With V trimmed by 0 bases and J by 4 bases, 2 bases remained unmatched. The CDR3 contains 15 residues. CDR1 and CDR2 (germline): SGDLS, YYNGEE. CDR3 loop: CASSVAGGITGELFF. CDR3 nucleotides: TGTGCCAGCAGCGTAGCGGGAGGGATCACCGGGGAGCTGTTTTTT.

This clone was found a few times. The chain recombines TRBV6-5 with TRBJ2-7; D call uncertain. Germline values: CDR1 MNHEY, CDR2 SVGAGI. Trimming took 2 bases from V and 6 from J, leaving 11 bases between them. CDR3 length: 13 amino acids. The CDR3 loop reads CASSYSPDTEQYF. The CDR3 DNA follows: TGTGCCAGCAGTTACAGCCCTGATACCGAGCAGTACTTC.